This T cell receptor (beta chain) emerged from a study of blood T cell repertoires in COVID-19. The CDR3 runs to 15 residues. Trimming left V 7 bases short and J 5 bases short, with 20 bases between. The germline CDR1 and CDR2 sequences are SNHLY and FYNNEI. In the study's own analysis: Amplification from reference gene primers served as the basis for estimated nucleated cell counts. Clones were read by immunoSEQ multiplex PCR, and TCRdb kept only the in-frame ones, dropping some. The V and J calls and clone size were taken over from that table, and D and trimming were inferred from the DNA. The profile shows roughly 190,000 clones, around 94% of them singletons. This clone showed up just once.

The sequence was obtained from a man aged 25 to 40 with COVID-19, enrolled during active disease. Specimen: peripheral blood. The chain recombines TRBV2 with TRBJ1-1; TRBD1 might be the D (6 bases). The CDR3 loop is CASKGGINGGTEAFF. CDR3 nucleotide sequence: TGTGCCAGCAAGGGGGGGATAAATGGAGGGACTGAAGCTTTCTTT.